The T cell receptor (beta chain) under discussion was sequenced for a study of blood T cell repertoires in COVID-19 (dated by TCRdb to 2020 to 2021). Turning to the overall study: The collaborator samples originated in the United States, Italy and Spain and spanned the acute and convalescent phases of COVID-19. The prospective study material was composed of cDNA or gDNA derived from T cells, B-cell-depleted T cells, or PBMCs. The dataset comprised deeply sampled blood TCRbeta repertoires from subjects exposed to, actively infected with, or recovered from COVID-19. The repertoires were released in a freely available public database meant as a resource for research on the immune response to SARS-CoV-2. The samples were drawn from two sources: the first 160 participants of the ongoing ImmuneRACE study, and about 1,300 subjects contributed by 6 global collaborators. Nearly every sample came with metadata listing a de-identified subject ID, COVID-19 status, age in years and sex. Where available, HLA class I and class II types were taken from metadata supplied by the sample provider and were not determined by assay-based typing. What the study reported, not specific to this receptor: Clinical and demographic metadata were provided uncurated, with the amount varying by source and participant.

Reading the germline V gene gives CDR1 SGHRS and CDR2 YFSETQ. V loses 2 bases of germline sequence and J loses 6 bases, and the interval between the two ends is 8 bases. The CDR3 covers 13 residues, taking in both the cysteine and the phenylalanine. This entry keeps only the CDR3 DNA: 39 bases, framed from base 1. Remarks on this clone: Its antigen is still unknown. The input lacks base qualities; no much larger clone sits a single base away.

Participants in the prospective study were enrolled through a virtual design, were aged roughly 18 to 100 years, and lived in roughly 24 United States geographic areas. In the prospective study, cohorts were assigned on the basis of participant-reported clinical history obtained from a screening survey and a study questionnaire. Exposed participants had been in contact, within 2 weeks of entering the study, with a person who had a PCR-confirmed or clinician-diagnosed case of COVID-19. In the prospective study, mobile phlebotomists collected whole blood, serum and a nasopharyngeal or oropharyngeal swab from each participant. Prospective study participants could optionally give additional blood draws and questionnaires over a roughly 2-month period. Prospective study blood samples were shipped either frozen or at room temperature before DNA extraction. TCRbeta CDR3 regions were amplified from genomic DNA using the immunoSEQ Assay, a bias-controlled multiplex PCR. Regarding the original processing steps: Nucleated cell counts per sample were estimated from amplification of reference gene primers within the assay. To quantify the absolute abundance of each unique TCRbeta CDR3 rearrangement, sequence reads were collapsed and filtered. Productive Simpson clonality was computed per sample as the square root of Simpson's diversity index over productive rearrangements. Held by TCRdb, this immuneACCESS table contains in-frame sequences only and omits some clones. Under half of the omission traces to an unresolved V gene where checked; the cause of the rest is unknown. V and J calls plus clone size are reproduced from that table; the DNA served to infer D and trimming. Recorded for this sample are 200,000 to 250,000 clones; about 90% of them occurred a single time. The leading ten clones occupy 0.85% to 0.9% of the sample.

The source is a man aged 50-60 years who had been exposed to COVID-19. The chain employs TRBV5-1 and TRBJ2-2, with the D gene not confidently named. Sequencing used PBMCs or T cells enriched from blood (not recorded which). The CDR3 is CASSFASPGELFF. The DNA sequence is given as TGCGCCAGCAGCTTCGCGTCCCCCGGGGAGCTGTTTTTT. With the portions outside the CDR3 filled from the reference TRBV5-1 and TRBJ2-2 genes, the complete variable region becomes KAGVTQTPRYLIKTRGQQVTLSCSPISGHRSVSWYQQTPGQGLQFLFEYFSETQRNKGNFPGRFSGRQFSNSRSEMNVSTLELGDSALYLCASSFASPGELFFGEGSRLTVL.